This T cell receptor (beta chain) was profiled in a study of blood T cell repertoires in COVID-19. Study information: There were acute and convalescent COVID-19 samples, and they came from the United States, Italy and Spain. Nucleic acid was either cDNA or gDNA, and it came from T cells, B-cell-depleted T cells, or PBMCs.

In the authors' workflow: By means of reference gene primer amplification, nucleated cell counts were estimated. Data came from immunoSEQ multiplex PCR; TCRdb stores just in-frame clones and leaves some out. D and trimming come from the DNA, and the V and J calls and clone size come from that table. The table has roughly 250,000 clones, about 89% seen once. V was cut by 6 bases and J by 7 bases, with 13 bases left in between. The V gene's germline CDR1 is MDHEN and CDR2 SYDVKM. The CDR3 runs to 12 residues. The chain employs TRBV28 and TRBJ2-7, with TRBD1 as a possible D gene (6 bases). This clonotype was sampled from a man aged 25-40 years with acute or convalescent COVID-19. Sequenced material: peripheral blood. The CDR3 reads CASRRQAGEQYF. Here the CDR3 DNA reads TGTGCCAGCAGGCGACAGGCTGGTGAGCAGTACTTC.